This T cell receptor (beta chain) was identified during a study of T cell responses to AZD1222 COVID-19 vaccine. Study background: Investigators merged groups given second doses at roughly 4 or roughly 12 weeks. Study-wide findings and caveats: Repertoires were obtained only post-peak T cell response.

Germline loops: CDR1 SGDLS, CDR2 YYNGEE. This CDR3 is built from 14 residues. J lost 6 bases, V lost 4 bases, and 3 bases had no gene match. Assay: immunoSEQ multiplex PCR; the TCRdb copy retains only in-frame clones and omits some. The sample includes roughly 170,000 clones, approximately 90% of them seen just once. Comments on this clone: Its antigen is unidentified.

Sample: peripheral blood, taken on day 0 of AZD1222 vaccination. This chain uses TRBV9 with TRBJ1-5; 11 positions match TRBD1. The clonotype comes from an adult in good health. The CDR3, as DNA: TGTGCCAGCAGCCCCGGGACAGGGGGTCAGCCCCAGCATTTT. Translating gives CASSPGTGGQPQHF.